This TCR beta chain was found in a study of shared clonotypes between healthy human individuals. Concerning this clone: Its antigen is not identified.

Sequenced by immunoSEQ multiplex PCR; TCRdb stores in-frame clones only, minus some. The table shows roughly 2.2 million clones, with 85% to 95% occurring only once. CDR1 and CDR2 from the germline V gene are SEHNR and FQNEAQ (reference sequence). Trimming stripped 4 bases from V and 16 bases from J, with 16 bases between. The CDR3 has 12 residues. The authors divided CD4+ cells into CD45RA+ naive and CD45RA-negative memory subsets. General study points: Large depth notwithstanding, sorted-subset sequencing proved incomplete by rarefaction.

What was sequenced was naive CD4+ T cells from PBMCs. Subset described: CD45RA+ positively selected. This receptor was identified in a man aged 18 to 29 in good health. Some clones in this sample may be carry-over from other donors' samples. The rearrangement uses TRBV7-9 and TRBJ1-4, with D hard to call. The CDR3, as DNA: TGTGCCAGCAGCTCCAGTCCGGGGTTTGCGTTTTTT. Translating gives CASSSSPGFAFF.